One and the same sample provided the 24 T cell receptor beta chains below, sequenced in a study of Siglec-9 on CD8 T cells in melanoma. Sequenced by immunoSEQ multiplex PCR; TCRdb stores in-frame clones only, minus some. This table holds more than 25,000 clones, roughly 80% found once. Sequencing was done on a sample of Siglec-9- CD8+ T cells sorted from blood. The receptors derive from a human donor in good health.

The V gene is TRBV4-2, the J gene TRBJ2-1; 7 bases line up with TRBD1. Germline assignment: CDR1 LGHNA and CDR2 YNFKEQ. The CDR3 loop spans 14 amino acids. V was clipped by 4 bases and J by 5 bases; unmatched bases: 5. The DNA of the CDR3 is TGTGCCAGCAGCCTAGCAGGGGGAGACAATGAGCAGTTCTTC. Translated, it gives CASSLAGGDNEQFF.

The chain recombines TRBV5-1 with TRBJ1-2; unclear D gene. The CDR3 sequence is 13 residues long. V was cut by 0 bases and J by 1 base, with 4 bases left in between. Germline V CDR1 and CDR2: SGHRS, YFSETQ. The DNA for the CDR3 is TGCGCCAGCAGCTTGGACAATAACTATGGCTACACCTTC. This codes for CASSLDNNYGYTF.

The chain couples TRBV6-5 to TRBJ1-5; D uncertain. The length of the CDR3 is 12 residues. The germline V gene encodes CDR1 MNHEY and CDR2 SVGAGI. V was clipped by 0 bases and J by 6 bases, with 3 bases between them. CDR3 DNA: TGTGCCAGCAGTTACTCGGGTCAGCCCCAGCATTTT. Translating it yields CASSYSGQPQHF.

V is TRBV5-4 and J is TRBJ1-5, with 12 bases lining up with TRBD1. J was trimmed by 5 bases and V by 2 bases; bases with no gene match: 5. The CDR3 contains 16 residues. CDR1 is SGHNT, CDR2 YYREEE, per germline (reference sequence). For the CDR3, the DNA is TGTGCCAGCAGCTTTACCGGGACAGGGGGCCATCAGCCCCAGCATTTT. Protein product: CASSFTGTGGHQPQHF.

This chain joins TRBV5-1 and TRBJ2-1; 8 nucleotides line up with TRBD1. CDR1 is SGHRS and CDR2 is YFSETQ in the germline V gene. After removal of 4 bases from V and 9 bases from J, the junction contained 15 bases not matched to a gene. The length of the CDR3 is 16 residues. CDR3 bases: TGCGCCAGCAGCCAAGACAGGGGCGCAGGGCACAGTGAGCAGTTCTTC. Encoded protein: CASSQDRGAGHSEQFF. Complete variable domain (other parts from reference TRBV5-1 and TRBJ2-1): KAGVTQTPRYLIKTRGQQVTLSCSPISGHRSVSWYQQTPGQGLQFLFEYFSETQRNKGNFPGRFSGRQFSNSRSEMNVSTLELGDSALYLCASSQDRGAGHSEQFFGPGTRLTVL.

This rearrangement joins TRBV9 to TRBJ2-7; 7 bases map to TRBD2. J was trimmed by 3 bases and V by 4 bases; bases with no gene match: 10. From germline, CDR1 is SGDLS and CDR2 YYNGEE. The CDR3 length is 15 residues. CDR3 amino acids: CASSPAGDPYYEQYF. The CDR3 DNA is TGTGCCAGCAGCCCCGCGGGGGACCCTTACTACGAGCAGTACTTC.

The chain has TRBV2 and TRBJ2-4, with TRBD2 matching 12 bases. Germline V gene lookup returns CDR1 SNHLY and CDR2 FYNNEI. This CDR3 has 15 amino acids. Trimming took 0 bases from V and 9 from J; bases not matched to a gene: 3. CDR3 loop: CASSEASSGGGIQYF. For the CDR3, the DNA is TGTGCCAGCAGTGAAGCGTCTAGCGGGGGGGGCATTCAGTACTTC.

This clone turned up a few times. The chain couples TRBV5-1 to TRBJ1-1; D gene uncertain. CDR1 SGHRS and CDR2 YFSETQ come from the germline V gene. Trimming left V 5 bases short and J 0 bases short, with 2 bases between. The CDR3 sequence is 11 residues long. The CDR3 loop reads CASRLNTEAFF. In DNA, the CDR3 is TGCGCCAGCAGACTGAACACTGAAGCTTTCTTT. The full variable domain, in which reference TRBV5-1 and TRBJ1-1 provide the parts outside the CDR3, is KAGVTQTPRYLIKTRGQQVTLSCSPISGHRSVSWYQQTPGQGLQFLFEYFSETQRNKGNFPGRFSGRQFSNSRSEMNVSTLELGDSALYLCASRLNTEAFFGQGTRLTVV.

By sample share, this clone is medium-sized. The chain recombines TRBV6-5 with TRBJ1-3; D perhaps matches TRBD1 (5 bases). The germline gives CDR1 MNHEY, CDR2 SVGAGI. The CDR3 runs 15 residues. Trimming removed 2 bases at V and 0 bases at J, with 8 bases between. The CDR3 DNA sequence: TGTGCCAGCAGTTACACGGGGGGCTCTGGAAACACCATATATTTT. Translating it yields CASSYTGGSGNTIYF.

The table lists this clone with a count of one. J is TRBJ2-4 and V is TRBV13, with 9 bases aligning to TRBD1. The CDR3 sequence is 16 residues long. The germline V gene has CDR1 PRHDT and CDR2 FYEKMQ (reference sequence). The ends lost 5 bases at V and 0 bases at J; junction bases unmatched: 5. This chain's CDR3 is CASSTRDRVAKNIQYF. DNA of the CDR3: TGTGCCAGCAGCACCCGGGACAGGGTAGCCAAAAACATTCAGTACTTC.

In this sample, this clone turned up once. This chain joins TRBV7-2 and TRBJ1-5; D remains unclear. V was shortened by 1 base and J by 0 bases, with 10 bases between the two germline ends. CDR1 and CDR2 from the germline V gene are SGHTA and FQGNSA. The CDR3 totals 16 residues. CDR3 residues: CASSLGLYYSNQPQHF. DNA of the CDR3: TGTGCCAGCAGCTTAGGGCTCTACTATAGCAATCAGCCCCAGCATTTT.

The chain couples TRBV7-9 to TRBJ1-2, with D tentatively TRBD1 (6 bases). The germline CDR1 and CDR2 sequences are SEHNR and FQNEAQ (reference sequence). The CDR3 runs 15 residues. V lost 3 bases and J lost 7, with 18 bases in between. CDR3 bases: TGTGCCAGCAGCTTGGGAGAGACAGGTTCGGGTGGCTACACCTTC. This translates into CASSLGETGSGGYTF.

This chain links TRBV19 with TRBJ1-1; TRBD1 matches at 7 bases. CDR1 and CDR2 (germline): LNHDA, SQIVND (reference sequence). V trimming: 6 bases; J trimming: 0 bases; junction bases outside the gene matches: 4. This CDR3 is 14 amino acids long. The CDR3 DNA is TGTGCCAGTAGGACAGGGAGCATGAACACTGAAGCTTTCTTT. Translating gives CASRTGSMNTEAFF.

The DNA of the CDR3 is TGTGCCAGCAGTGAACGGGGGATTCGGCTCTATGGCTACACCTTC. It yields the protein CASSERGIRLYGYTF. This chain uses TRBV6-1 with TRBJ1-2, with a tentative D call TRBD1 (5 bases). Trimming removed 2 bases at V and 4 bases at J, with 14 bases between. The CDR3 runs 15 residues. The germline CDR1 and CDR2 sequences are MNHNS and SASEGT.

This clone has only a few counts. The chain has TRBV13 and TRBJ1-1; D ambiguous. V was shortened by 4 bases and J by 9 bases, with 12 bases between the two germline ends. Germline CDR1 PRHDT, CDR2 FYEKMQ (reference sequence). The CDR3 length is 12 residues. In DNA, the CDR3 is TGTGCCAGCAGCTGGGCGTCTGAGCAAGCTTTCTTT. It encodes CASSWASEQAFF.

J is TRBJ2-5 and V is TRBV6-6; tentative D call: TRBD1 (6 bases). Germline CDR1 is MNHNY and CDR2 is SVGAGI (reference sequence). Deletions cut 1 base from V and 5 bases from J, with 14 bases between. The CDR3 has 15 amino acids. The CDR3 DNA is TGTGCCAGCAGTTACTTCCAGGGGAGTACGGAGACCCAGTACTTC. This codes for CASSYFQGSTETQYF.

This clone is labeled medium-sized. The chain employs TRBV25-1 and TRBJ1-2; no firm D call. Germline loops: CDR1 MGHDK, CDR2 SYGVNS. The CDR3 length is 11 residues. Between the trimmed V and J ends, which lost 5 bases and 4 bases, there was a span of 5 bases. CDR3 DNA sequence: TGTGCCAGCAGTTGGTCCTATGGCTACACCTTC. This translates into CASSWSYGYTF.

J is TRBJ2-3 and V is TRBV15; the match to TRBD2 covers 7 bases. V gave up 3 bases and J gave up 5 bases; unmatched junction bases: 17. The CDR3 sequence is 18 residues long. CDR1 is LNHNV and CDR2 is YYDKDF in the germline V gene (reference sequence). The CDR3 region has the DNA TGTGCCACCAGCAGGTGGGGGGTTTGGGAGGGAGGAGGAGATACGCAGTATTTT. This sequence encodes CATSRWGVWEGGGDTQYF.

The rearrangement joins TRBV6-5 to TRBJ2-1; 7 nucleotides match TRBD1. V trimming: 0 bases; J trimming: 4 bases; junction bases outside the gene matches: 0. Germline CDR1 is MNHEY and CDR2 is SVGAGI. The CDR3 has 14 residues. The CDR3 coding sequence is TGTGCCAGCAGTTACTCGACAGGGTACAATGAGCAGTTCTTC. Protein sequence: CASSYSTGYNEQFF.

Only a few counts were recorded for this clone. The chain recombines TRBV25-1 with TRBJ1-4; TRBD1 is a possible D gene (6 bases). The CDR3 runs to 16 residues. Trimming cost V 3 bases and J 11 bases, with 22 bases left between them. Germline lookup yields CDR1 MGHDK and CDR2 SYGVNS. The DNA of the CDR3 is TGTGCCAGCAGTGATGAGGGAAAAAGGGGGGATACCAAACTGTTTTTT. Translation gives CASSDEGKRGDTKLFF.

This chain connects TRBV2 to TRBJ2-5, with D tentatively TRBD2 (5 bases). The J call may be in error: the DNA end matches TRBJ2-7 better. Germline CDR1 is SNHLY and CDR2 is FYNNEI. This CDR3 contains 13 residues. CDR3 protein: CASSAGDTYEQYF. The DNA for the CDR3 is TGTGCCAGCAGTGCCGGGGATACCTACGAGCAGTACTTC.

The chain recombines TRBV11-1 with TRBJ1-2; D not certain. This CDR3 has 12 amino acids. Germline lookup yields CDR1 SGHAT and CDR2 FQDESV (reference sequence). Trimming removed 0 bases from V and 3 bases from J, with 2 bases in between. Here the CDR3 DNA reads TGTGCCAGCAGCTTAGCCGACTATGGCTACACCTTC. As protein: CASSLADYGYTF.

This CDR3 is CASSEYLSNEQFF. DNA for the CDR3: TGTGCCAGCAGTGAATACTTGTCCAATGAGCAGTTCTTC. V gene TRBV2 combines with J gene TRBJ2-1, with D hard to call. There are 13 residues in the CDR3. Trimming removed 2 bases at V and 6 bases at J, with 8 bases between. Germline V gene sequence: CDR1 SNHLY, CDR2 FYNNEI.

The V gene is TRBV7-6, the J gene TRBJ1-1, with 7 positions matching TRBD1. Germline V gene data show CDR1 as SGHVS and CDR2 as FNYEAQ. This CDR3 spans 14 amino acids. V lost 5 bases, J lost 1 base, and 4 bases stayed unmatched. CDR3 in amino acids: CASSQGGRNTEAFF. CDR3 nucleotides: TGTGCCAGCAGCCAAGGGGGCAGGAACACTGAAGCTTTCTTT.